This T cell receptor (beta chain) was captured by sequencing in a study of cytomegalovirus exposure and HLA in healthy donors. Study-wide findings and caveats: In a later analysis, parvovirus B19, influenza, CMV and Epstein-Barr virus appeared linked to several top co-occurrence clusters. A prior analysis recorded that most TCR beta V segments were productive about 90% or about 30% of the time.

With regard to this clone: Its matching antigen is unknown.

The PCR ran on 60 Vbeta and 13 Jbeta primers. The data were produced by immunoSEQ multiplex PCR, yet TCRdb's version contains in-frame clones alone and is incomplete. The profile shows 130,000 or so clones, around 80% of them singletons. Specimen: PBMCs. This clonotype was obtained from a man aged 35 to 55 in good health and CMV-seronegative.

CDR3 sequence: CASRSSLYEQYF. CDR3 nucleotide sequence: TGTGCCAGCAGATCTAGCCTCTACGAGCAGTACTTC. The V gene is TRBV7-9, the J gene TRBJ2-7; a weak D match, TRBD2 (5 bases). Germline-derived CDR1 and CDR2 are SEHNR and FQNEAQ (reference sequence). This CDR3 has 12 amino acids. Trimming left V 6 bases short and J 3 bases short, with 9 bases between.